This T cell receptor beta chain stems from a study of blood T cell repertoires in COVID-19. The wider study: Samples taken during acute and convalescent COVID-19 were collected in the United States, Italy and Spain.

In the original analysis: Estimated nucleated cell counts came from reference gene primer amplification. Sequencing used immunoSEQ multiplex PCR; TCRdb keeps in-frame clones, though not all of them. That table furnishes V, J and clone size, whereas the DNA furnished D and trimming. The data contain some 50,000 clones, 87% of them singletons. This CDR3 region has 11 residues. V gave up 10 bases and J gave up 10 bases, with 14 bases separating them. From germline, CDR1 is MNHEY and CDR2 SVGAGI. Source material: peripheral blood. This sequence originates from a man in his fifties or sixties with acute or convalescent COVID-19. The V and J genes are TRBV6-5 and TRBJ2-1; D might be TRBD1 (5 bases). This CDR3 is CATIMGQEQFF. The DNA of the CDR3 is TGTGCCACCATCATGGGGCAGGAGCAGTTCTTC.